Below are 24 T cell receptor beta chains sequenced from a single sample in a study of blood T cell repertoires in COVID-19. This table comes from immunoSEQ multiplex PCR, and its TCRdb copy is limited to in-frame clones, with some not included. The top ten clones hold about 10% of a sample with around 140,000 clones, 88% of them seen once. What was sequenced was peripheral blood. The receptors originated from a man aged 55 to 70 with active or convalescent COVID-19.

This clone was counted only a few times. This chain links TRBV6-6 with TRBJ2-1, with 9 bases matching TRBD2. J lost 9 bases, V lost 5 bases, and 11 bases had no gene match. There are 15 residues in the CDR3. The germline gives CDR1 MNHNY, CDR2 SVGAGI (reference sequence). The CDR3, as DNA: TGTGCCAGCAGTGCCCGATTAGCGGGAGTATCTGAGCAGTTCTTC. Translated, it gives CASSARLAGVSEQFF.

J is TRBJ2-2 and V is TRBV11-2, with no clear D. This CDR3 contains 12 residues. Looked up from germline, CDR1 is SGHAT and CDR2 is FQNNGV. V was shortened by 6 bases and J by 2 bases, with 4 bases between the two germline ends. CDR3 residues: CASSPNTGELFF. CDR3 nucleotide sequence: TGTGCCAGCAGTCCTAACACCGGGGAGCTGTTTTTT.

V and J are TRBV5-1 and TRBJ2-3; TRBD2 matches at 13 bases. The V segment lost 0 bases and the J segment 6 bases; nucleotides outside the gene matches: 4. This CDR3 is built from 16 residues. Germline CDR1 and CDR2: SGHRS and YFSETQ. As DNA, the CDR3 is TGCGCCAGCAGCTTGGAGGGGACTAGCGGGATGGATACGCAGTATTTT. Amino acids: CASSLEGTSGMDTQYF.

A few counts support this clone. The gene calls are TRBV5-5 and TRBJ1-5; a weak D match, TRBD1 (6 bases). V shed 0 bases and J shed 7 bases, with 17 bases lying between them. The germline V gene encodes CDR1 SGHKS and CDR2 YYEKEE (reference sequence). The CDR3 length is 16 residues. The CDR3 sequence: CASSLALGGQGQPQHF. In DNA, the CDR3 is TGTGCCAGCAGCTTGGCCCTCGGGGGGCAGGGACAGCCCCAGCATTTT.

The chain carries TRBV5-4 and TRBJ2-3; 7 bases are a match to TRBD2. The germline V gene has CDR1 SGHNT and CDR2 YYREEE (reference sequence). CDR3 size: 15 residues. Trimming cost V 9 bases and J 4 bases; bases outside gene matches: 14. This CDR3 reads CAISPSGKLADTQYF. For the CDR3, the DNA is TGTGCCATATCCCCAAGCGGGAAATTAGCAGATACGCAGTATTTT.

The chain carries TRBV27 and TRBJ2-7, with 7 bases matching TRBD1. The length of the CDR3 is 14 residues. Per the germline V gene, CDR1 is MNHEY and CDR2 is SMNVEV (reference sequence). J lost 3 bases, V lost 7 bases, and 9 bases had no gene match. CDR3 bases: TGTGCCAGCAAGGGGAAAGGGGGCATCTACGAGCAGTACTTC. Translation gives CASKGKGGIYEQYF.

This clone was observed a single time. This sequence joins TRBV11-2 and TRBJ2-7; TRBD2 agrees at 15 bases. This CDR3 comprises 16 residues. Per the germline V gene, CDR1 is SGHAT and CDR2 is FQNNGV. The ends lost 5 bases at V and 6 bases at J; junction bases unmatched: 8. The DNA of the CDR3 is TGTGCCAGCAGCCCTGAAGGACTAGCGGGAGGGCGCGAGCAGTACTTC. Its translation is CASSPEGLAGGREQYF.

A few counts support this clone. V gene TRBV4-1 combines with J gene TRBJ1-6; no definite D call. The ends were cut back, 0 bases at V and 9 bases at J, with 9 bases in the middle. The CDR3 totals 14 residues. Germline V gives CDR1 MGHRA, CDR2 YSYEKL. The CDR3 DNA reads TGCGCCAGCAGCCAAGATAGAGGGATTTCACCCCTCCACTTT. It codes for CASSQDRGISPLHF.

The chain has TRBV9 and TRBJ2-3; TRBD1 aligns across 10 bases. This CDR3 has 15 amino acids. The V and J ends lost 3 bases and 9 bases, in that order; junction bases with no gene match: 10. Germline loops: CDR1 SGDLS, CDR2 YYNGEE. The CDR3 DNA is TGTGCCAGCAGCGCCAGGGACAGGGGTTACAACACGCAGTATTTT. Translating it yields CASSARDRGYNTQYF.

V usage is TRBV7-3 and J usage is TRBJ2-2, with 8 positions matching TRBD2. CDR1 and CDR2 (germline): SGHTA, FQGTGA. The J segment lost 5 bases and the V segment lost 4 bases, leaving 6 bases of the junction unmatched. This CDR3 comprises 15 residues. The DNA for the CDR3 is TGTGCCAGCAGCTCCGGACTAGCCACGACCGGGGAGCTGTTTTTT. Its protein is CASSSGLATTGELFF.

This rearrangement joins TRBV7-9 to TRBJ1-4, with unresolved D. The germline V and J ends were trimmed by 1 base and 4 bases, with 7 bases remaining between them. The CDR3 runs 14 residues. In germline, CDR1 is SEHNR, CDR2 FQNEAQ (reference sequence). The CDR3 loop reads CASSLDSFNEKLFF. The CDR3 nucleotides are TGTGCCAGCAGCTTAGACAGTTTTAATGAAAAACTGTTTTTT.

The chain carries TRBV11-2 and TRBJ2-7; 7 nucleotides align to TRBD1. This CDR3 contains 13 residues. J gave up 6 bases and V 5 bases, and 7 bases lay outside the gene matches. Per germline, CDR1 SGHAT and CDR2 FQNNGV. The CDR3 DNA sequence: TGTGCCAGCAGCCGTCAAGGGGGCTTCGAGCAGTACTTC. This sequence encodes CASSRQGGFEQYF.

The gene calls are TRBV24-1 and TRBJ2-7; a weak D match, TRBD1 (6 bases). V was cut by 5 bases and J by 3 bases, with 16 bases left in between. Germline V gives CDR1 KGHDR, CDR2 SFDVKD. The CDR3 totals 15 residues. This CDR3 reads CATSASGTPFYEQYF. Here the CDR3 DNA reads TGTGCCACCAGTGCATCTGGGACACCTTTCTACGAGCAGTACTTC.

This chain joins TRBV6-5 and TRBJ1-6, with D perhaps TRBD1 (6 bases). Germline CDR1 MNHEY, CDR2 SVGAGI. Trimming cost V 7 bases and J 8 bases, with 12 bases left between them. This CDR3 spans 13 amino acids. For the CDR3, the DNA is TGTGCCAGCATTTTAAAGGGGGATTCACCCCTCCACTTT. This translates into CASILKGDSPLHF.

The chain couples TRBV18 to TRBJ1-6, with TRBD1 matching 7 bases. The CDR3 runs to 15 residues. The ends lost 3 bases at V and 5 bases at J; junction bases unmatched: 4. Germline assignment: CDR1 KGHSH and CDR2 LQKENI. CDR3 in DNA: TGTGCCAGCTCACCTGGCAGGGGGAATAATTCACCCCTCCACTTT. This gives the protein CASSPGRGNNSPLHF.

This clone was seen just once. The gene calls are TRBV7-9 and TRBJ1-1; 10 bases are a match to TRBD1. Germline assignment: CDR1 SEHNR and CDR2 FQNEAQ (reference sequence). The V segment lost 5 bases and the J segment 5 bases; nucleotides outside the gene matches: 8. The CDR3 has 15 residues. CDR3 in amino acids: CASSDVDRGRTEAFF. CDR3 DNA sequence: TGTGCCAGCAGCGACGTCGACAGGGGGCGGACTGAAGCTTTCTTT.

This CDR3 is CASSLGVRETQYF. The CDR3 DNA is TGTGCCAGCAGCCTAGGGGTGCGAGAGACCCAGTACTTC. The chain employs TRBV6-5 and TRBJ2-5; a possible D gene is TRBD1 (5 bases). Between the trimmed V and J ends, which lost 6 bases and 4 bases, there was a span of 12 bases. The CDR3 is 13 residues long. Germline V CDR1 and CDR2: MNHEY, SVGAGI.

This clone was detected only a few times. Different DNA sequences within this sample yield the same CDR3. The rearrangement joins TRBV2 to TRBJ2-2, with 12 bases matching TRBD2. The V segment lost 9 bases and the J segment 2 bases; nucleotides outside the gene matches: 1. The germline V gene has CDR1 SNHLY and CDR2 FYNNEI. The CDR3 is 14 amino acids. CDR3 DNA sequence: TGTGCCAGGGGACTAGCGGGCAACACCGGGGAGCTGTTTTTT. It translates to CARGLAGNTGELFF.

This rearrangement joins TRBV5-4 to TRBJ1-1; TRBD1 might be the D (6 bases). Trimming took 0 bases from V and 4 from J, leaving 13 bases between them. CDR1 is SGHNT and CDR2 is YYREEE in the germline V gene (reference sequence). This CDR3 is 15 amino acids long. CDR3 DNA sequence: TGTGCCAGCAGCTTGGTGCATAGGGGGGGCACTGAAGCTTTCTTT. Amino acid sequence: CASSLVHRGGTEAFF.

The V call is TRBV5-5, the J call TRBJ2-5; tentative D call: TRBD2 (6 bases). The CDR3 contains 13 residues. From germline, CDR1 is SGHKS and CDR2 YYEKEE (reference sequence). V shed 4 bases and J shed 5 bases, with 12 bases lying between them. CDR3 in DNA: TGTGCCAGCAGCGAGGGAGGTGGGGAGACCCAGTACTTC. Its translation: CASSEGGGETQYF.

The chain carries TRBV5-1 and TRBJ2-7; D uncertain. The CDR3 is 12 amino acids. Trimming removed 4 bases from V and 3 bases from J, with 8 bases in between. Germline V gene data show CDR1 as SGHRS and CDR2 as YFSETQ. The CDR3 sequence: CASSPGSYEQYF. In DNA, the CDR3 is TGCGCCAGCAGCCCCGGTAGCTACGAGCAGTACTTC. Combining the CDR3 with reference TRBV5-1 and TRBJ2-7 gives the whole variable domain KAGVTQTPRYLIKTRGQQVTLSCSPISGHRSVSWYQQTPGQGLQFLFEYFSETQRNKGNFPGRFSGRQFSNSRSEMNVSTLELGDSALYLCASSPGSYEQYFGPGTRLTVT.

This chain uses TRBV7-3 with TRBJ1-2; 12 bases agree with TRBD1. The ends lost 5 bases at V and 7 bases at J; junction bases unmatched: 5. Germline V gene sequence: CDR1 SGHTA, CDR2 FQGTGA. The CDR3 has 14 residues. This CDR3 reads CASSLGQGARGYTF. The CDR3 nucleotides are TGTGCCAGCAGCCTGGGACAGGGGGCTCGTGGCTACACCTTC.

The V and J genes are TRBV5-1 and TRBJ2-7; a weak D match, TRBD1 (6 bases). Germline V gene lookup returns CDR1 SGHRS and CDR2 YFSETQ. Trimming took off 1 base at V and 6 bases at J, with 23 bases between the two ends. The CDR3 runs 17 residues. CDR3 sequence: CASSLTPSGAGDPEQYF. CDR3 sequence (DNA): TGCGCCAGCAGCTTGACACCCTCCGGGGCAGGGGACCCCGAGCAGTACTTC.

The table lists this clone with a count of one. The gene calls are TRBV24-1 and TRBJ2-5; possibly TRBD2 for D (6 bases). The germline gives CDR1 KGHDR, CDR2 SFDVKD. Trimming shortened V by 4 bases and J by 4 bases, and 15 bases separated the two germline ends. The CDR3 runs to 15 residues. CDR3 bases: TGTGCCACCAGTGACCGCGTTCAAGCGGGAGAGACCCAGTACTTC. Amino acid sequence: CATSDRVQAGETQYF.